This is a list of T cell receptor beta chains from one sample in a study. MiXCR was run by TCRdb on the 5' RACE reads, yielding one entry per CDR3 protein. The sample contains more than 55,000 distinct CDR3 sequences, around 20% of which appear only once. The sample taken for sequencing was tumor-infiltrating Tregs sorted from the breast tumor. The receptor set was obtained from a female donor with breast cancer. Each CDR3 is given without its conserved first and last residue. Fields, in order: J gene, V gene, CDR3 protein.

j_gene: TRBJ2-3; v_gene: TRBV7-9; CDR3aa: ASSLSQATDTQY
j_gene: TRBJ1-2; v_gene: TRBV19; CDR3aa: ASSDSRGQSYGYT
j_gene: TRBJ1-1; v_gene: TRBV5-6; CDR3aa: ASSLGWVETEAF
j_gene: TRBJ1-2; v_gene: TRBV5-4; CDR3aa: ASSPGQMDYGYT
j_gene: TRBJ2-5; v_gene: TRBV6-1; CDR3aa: SSSEAGQFQETQY
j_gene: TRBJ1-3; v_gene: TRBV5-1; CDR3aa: ASSSRPVSGNTIY
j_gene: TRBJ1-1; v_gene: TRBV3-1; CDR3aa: ASSQGGTEAF
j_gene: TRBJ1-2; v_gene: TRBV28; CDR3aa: ASTTGDYGYT
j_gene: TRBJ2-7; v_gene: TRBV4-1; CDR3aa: ASSQDRELLY
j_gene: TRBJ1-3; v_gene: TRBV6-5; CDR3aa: ASSNLRSSGNTIY
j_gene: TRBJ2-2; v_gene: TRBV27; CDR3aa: ASRQGGSSNTGELF
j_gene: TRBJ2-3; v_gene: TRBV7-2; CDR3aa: ASSSFSTDTQY
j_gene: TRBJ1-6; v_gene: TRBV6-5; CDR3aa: ASSSQGSSYNSPLH
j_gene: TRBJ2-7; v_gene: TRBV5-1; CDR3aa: ASTPLAGSYEQY
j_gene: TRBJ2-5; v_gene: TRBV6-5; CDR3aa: ASSPSGQGVRETQY
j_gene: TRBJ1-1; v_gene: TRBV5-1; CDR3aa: ASSSEVWGLNTEAF
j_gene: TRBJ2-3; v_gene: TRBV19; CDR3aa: ATSNGWDLGLTDTQY
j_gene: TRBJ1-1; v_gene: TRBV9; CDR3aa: ASSVISNTEAF
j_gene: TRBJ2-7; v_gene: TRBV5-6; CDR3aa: ASSRRGAYEQY
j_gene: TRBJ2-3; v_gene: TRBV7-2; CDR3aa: ASSPLSGATDTQY
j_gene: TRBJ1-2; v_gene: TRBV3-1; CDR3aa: ASSQDRGVSSNYGYT
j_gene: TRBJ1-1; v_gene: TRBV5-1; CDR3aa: ASSLEWDTEAF
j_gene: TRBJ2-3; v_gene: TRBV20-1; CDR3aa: SAKGETYTQY
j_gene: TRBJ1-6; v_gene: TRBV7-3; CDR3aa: ASSLGQLNSPLH
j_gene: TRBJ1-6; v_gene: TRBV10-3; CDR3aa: AISEVAGSNSPLH
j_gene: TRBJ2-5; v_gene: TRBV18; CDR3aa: ASSSGSGRETQY
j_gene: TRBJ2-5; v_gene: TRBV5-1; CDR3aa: ASSPPGLAGVTQY
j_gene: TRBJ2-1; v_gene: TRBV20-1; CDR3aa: SAKAGLGDNEQF